This T cell receptor beta chain comes out of a study of CD8 T cells in ankylosing spondylitis. Study results and limitations: Significant enrichment of disease-linked clones was reported in matched ankylosing spondylitis synovial fluid. For ankylosing spondylitis blood, a TCR beta motif of about 8 highly homologous variants appeared characteristic.

Germline V gene data show CDR1 as SGHNT and CDR2 as YENEEA. The CDR3 length is 16 residues. V was shortened by 1 base and J by 1 base, with 10 bases between the two germline ends. About this clonotype: Its antigen remains unidentified.

TCR beta libraries were made by quantitative 5'-RACE with molecular barcodes. TCRdb analysed the 5' RACE reads with MiXCR anew, one entry per CDR3 protein. The sample lists fewer than 250,000 distinct CDR3 sequences, 8% to 11% seen once, with 2.6% in the top ten. The clonotype was recovered from a male donor with ankylosing spondylitis or in good health (not recorded which). J is TRBJ2-2 and V is TRBV11-3, with a possible D match to TRBD2 (6 bases). Sequenced input: blood, either unsorted or a sorted T cell fraction (not recorded which). The CDR3 loop reads CASSLAPGRNTGELFF. CDR3 DNA: TGTGCCAGCAGCTTAGCCCCCGGGAGGAACACCGGGGAGCTGTTTTTT.